The 2 T cell receptor beta chains below come from one sample, sequenced in a study of cytomegalovirus exposure and HLA in healthy donors. Primers: 60 Vbeta forward and 13 Jbeta reverse. Only in-frame clones appear in the TCRdb table, and some are missing; sequencing was by immunoSEQ multiplex PCR. The top ten clones hold under 2% of a sample with approximately 220,000 clones, around 79% of them seen once. Sequencing input: PBMCs. The source of these receptors is a man between 18 and 29 years old in good health and CMV-seronegative.

The rearrangement uses TRBV5-6 and TRBJ2-2; D may be TRBD2 (7 bases). Trimming took 4 bases from V and 1 from J, leaving 17 bases between them. Germline V lookup: CDR1 SGHDT, CDR2 YYEEEE. The CDR3 is 17 amino acids. CDR3 coding DNA: TGTGCCAGCAGCCCACCTCCGGGGGGCCTGAACACCGGGGAGCTGTTTTTT. Its translation is CASSPPPGGLNTGELFF.

The V gene is TRBV6-5, the J gene TRBJ2-1; perhaps TRBD1 as D (6 bases). Germline V gene lookup returns CDR1 MNHEY and CDR2 SVGAGI. This CDR3 comprises 14 residues. V shed 4 bases and J shed 7 bases, with 14 bases lying between them. CDR3 coding DNA: TGTGCCAGCAGTTGGGTGGGGGCTATGAATGAGCAGTTCTTC. Translation: CASSWVGAMNEQFF.